The next 23 T cell receptor beta chains were all read from a single sample in a study of vaccination effects on CD4 cells after COVID-19. No antigen has been identified for these receptors. The table came from immunoSEQ multiplex PCR; TCRdb's copy has only in-frame clones and leaves some out. The sample yields around 45,000 clones, around three quarters seen once. ViraFEST expansion of antigen-specific CD4+ T cells with viral peptide pools preceded sequencing. Subsequent to 10 days of culture, CD4+ T cells were isolated. Nucleocapsid antibodies were negative in the vaccine recipients, who had never had SARS-CoV-2 infection. Here the sequenced sample was CD4+ T cells from PBMCs cultured with SARS-CoV-2 spike peptides, taken before COVID-19 vaccination. Receptors originate from a human donor who received a COVID-19 vaccine.

The gene calls are TRBV2 and TRBJ2-3; the match to TRBD1 covers 10 bases. The CDR3 runs to 17 residues. V was clipped by 5 bases and J by 0 bases; unmatched bases: 8. Germline assignment: CDR1 SNHLY and CDR2 FYNNEI. CDR3 in DNA: TGTGCCAGCAGTAGTCGTCGGACAGGGGGTAGCACAGATACGCAGTATTTT. Translating it yields CASSSRRTGGSTDTQYF.

The CDR3 bases are TGTGCCAGCAGTGTAATCGGGACAGGGGACGAAAAACTGTTTTTT. Translated, it gives CASSVIGTGDEKLFF. V and J are TRBV28 and TRBJ1-4; 10 bases align to TRBD1. Germline loops: CDR1 MDHEN, CDR2 SYDVKM. J was trimmed by 8 bases and V by 5 bases; bases with no gene match: 8. The CDR3 length is 15 residues.

The V and J genes are TRBV13 and TRBJ2-7; D call uncertain. Deletions cut 6 bases from V and 3 bases from J, with 9 bases between. The CDR3 totals 12 residues. Germline CDR1 reads PRHDT; CDR2 reads FYEKMQ (reference sequence). CDR3 nucleotides: TGTGCCAGCAGTTTGAACAGCTACGAGCAGTACGTC. Translating it yields CASSLNSYEQYV.

In its sample, this clone was seen a few times. The CDR3 protein is CAIREGDTKEAFF. The CDR3 DNA follows: TGTGCCATCAGGGAAGGGGACACAAAAGAAGCTTTCTTT. The chain recombines TRBV10-3 with TRBJ1-1, with D tentatively TRBD1 (6 bases). The CDR3 covers 13 residues. Germline assignment: CDR1 ENHRY and CDR2 SYGVKD. Between the trimmed V and J ends, which lost 6 bases and 8 bases, there was a span of 16 bases.

The chain uses TRBV9 and TRBJ2-1, with 9 nucleotides matching TRBD1. J lost 1 base, V lost 1 base, and 3 bases had no gene match. CDR3 length equals 16 residues. The germline V gene encodes CDR1 SGDLS and CDR2 YYNGEE. CDR3 loop: CASSVSGTGSYNEQFF. In DNA form, the CDR3 reads TGTGCCAGCAGCGTATCCGGGACAGGGTCCTACAATGAGCAGTTCTTC. Full variable domain (missing parts from reference TRBV9 and TRBJ2-1): DSGVTQTPKHLITATGQRVTLRCSPRSGDLSVYWYQQSLDQGLQFLIQYYNGEERAKGNILERFSAQQFPDLHSELNLSSLELGDSALYFCASSVSGTGSYNEQFFGPGTRLTVL.

V is TRBV19 and J is TRBJ2-6; D is ambiguous. V shed 3 bases and J shed 0 bases, with 6 bases lying between them. The CDR3 extends over 15 amino acids. Germline V gene lookup returns CDR1 LNHDA and CDR2 SQIVND (reference sequence). The CDR3 DNA follows: TGTGCCAGTAGTATCTTGGACTCTGGGGCCAACGTCCTGACTTTC. Its translation is CASSILDSGANVLTF.

The genes are TRBV5-1 and TRBJ2-2; 11 bases fit TRBD2. V lost 2 bases to trimming and J lost 7 bases; unmatched junction nucleotides: 10. The CDR3 covers 17 residues. Germline V CDR1 and CDR2: SGHRS, YFSETQ. Here the CDR3 DNA reads TGCGCCAGCAGCTTATCCGGGGGACTAGCGGAGATCGGGGAGCTGTTTTTT. Its translation is CASSLSGGLAEIGELFF.

The chain employs TRBV28 and TRBJ1-6, with 8 positions matching TRBD1. This CDR3 comprises 13 residues. From germline, CDR1 is MDHEN and CDR2 SYDVKM. The V gene end was trimmed by 7 bases and the J gene end by 8 bases; junction bases not matched to a gene: 4. The CDR3: CASNRQGYSPLHF. CDR3 sequence (DNA): TGTGCCAGCAACCGACAGGGGTATTCACCCCTCCACTTT.

This clone was seen more than once but under ten times. DNA for the CDR3: TGTGCCAGCTCCCCTGACAGGGAGGTTGGCTACACCTTC. It is translated as CASSPDREVGYTF. The chain has TRBV18 and TRBJ1-2, with TRBD1 matching 7 bases. Per germline, CDR1 KGHSH and CDR2 LQKENI. The CDR3 covers 13 residues. Trimming removed 6 bases from V and 7 bases from J; junction bases left unmatched: 8.

The J gene is TRBJ2-3, the V gene TRBV6-1; D unclear. Trimming pared 2 bases from V and 0 bases from J, leaving 15 bases between. CDR1 and CDR2 from the germline V gene are MNHNS and SASEGT. CDR3 length equals 17 residues. The CDR3 protein is CASSEPYSKKSTDTQYF. In DNA, the CDR3 is TGTGCCAGCAGTGAACCATACAGCAAGAAGAGCACAGATACGCAGTATTTT.

Remarks on this clone: The same CDR3 can be traced to other DNA sequences in this sample. The rearrangement links TRBV6-2 or TRBV6-3 to TRBJ2-7; the match to TRBD1 covers 9 bases. V lost 0 bases, J lost 4 bases, and 1 base stayed unmatched. In germline, CDR1 is MNHEY, CDR2 SVGEGT. This CDR3 spans 14 amino acids. CDR3 sequence reads: CASSYSTGGYEQYV. CDR3 nucleotides: TGTGCCAGCAGTTACTCGACAGGGGGTTACGAGCAGTACGTC.

The chain recombines TRBV12-3 or TRBV12-4 with TRBJ1-1, with unresolved D. This CDR3 region has 13 residues. Trimming pared 3 bases from V and 4 bases from J, leaving 9 bases between. The CDR3: CASSLWVATEAFF. CDR3 coding DNA: TGTGCCAGCAGTTTGTGGGTTGCCACTGAAGCTTTCTTT.

This sequence joins TRBV11-3 and TRBJ1-2; tentatively, D is TRBD1 (5 bases). This CDR3 has 14 amino acids. V was clipped by 1 base and J by 4 bases, with 10 bases between them. Germline loops: CDR1 SGHNT, CDR2 YENEEA. In nucleotides, the CDR3 is TGTGCCAGCAGCTTAGGGGGCAGGGCCTATGGCTACACCTTC. It translates to CASSLGGRAYGYTF.

V is TRBV7-8 and J is TRBJ1-4, with 8 bases that match TRBD1. Trimming cost V 3 bases and J 2 bases; bases outside gene matches: 14. This CDR3 region has 19 residues. Germline-derived CDR1 and CDR2 are SGHVS and FQNEAQ. The CDR3 region has the DNA TGTGCCAGCAGCTTTAGTCGCTGGCAGGGGGCGAGGACTAATGAAAAACTGTTTTTT. This sequence encodes CASSFSRWQGARTNEKLFF.

The chain has TRBV2 and TRBJ2-5; 12 bases are a match to TRBD2. The V segment lost 6 bases and the J segment 5 bases; nucleotides outside the gene matches: 7. Germline CDR1 reads SNHLY; CDR2 reads FYNNEI. CDR3 size: 15 residues. In nucleotides, the CDR3 is TGTGCCAGCAGACTAGCGGGGGGCTTTGGTGAGACCCAGTACTTC. Translation: CASRLAGGFGETQYF.

The chain joins TRBV7-3 to TRBJ2-3; D possibly corresponds to TRBD2 (7 bases). The length of the CDR3 is 14 residues. V shed 4 bases and J shed 2 bases, with 10 bases lying between them. CDR1 and CDR2 (germline): SGHTA, FQGTGA. This CDR3 is CASSSGGPTDTQYF. The CDR3 DNA sequence: TGTGCCAGCAGCTCGGGGGGCCCCACAGATACGCAGTATTTT.

This clone was seen more than once but under ten times. The chain has TRBV11-2 and TRBJ1-6; TRBD1 aligns across 11 bases. This CDR3 contains 17 residues. Unmatched junction bases numbered 9, after V lost 6 bases and J lost 5 bases. Germline V CDR1 and CDR2: SGHAT, FQNNGV. CDR3 sequence reads: CASSQGWTGGHNSPLHF. CDR3 sequence (DNA): TGTGCCAGCAGTCAAGGGTGGACAGGGGGCCATAATTCACCCCTCCACTTT.

This chain links TRBV7-9 with TRBJ1-4, with D possibly being TRBD1 (6 bases). The CDR3 has 15 residues. V was shortened by 1 base and J by 7 bases, with 13 bases between the two germline ends. Germline V gene lookup returns CDR1 SEHNR and CDR2 FQNEAQ (reference sequence). CDR3 sequence: CASSLEGGLSEKLFF. CDR3 DNA sequence: TGTGCCAGCAGCTTAGAAGGGGGGCTTAGTGAAAAACTGTTTTTT.

The chain carries TRBV7-9 and TRBJ2-7; 8 positions agree with TRBD1. Unmatched junction bases numbered 13, after V lost 8 bases and J lost 1 base. This CDR3 has 16 residues. The germline V gene encodes CDR1 SEHNR and CDR2 FQNEAQ (reference sequence). CDR3 loop: CASGRQGPYSSYEQYV. CDR3 nucleotides: TGTGCCAGCGGAAGACAGGGGCCCTATTCGTCCTACGAGCAGTACGTC.

This chain links TRBV3-1 (or the pseudogene TRBV3-2) with TRBJ2-3, with D uncertain. V was pared by 3 bases and J by 1 base, with 8 bases between. This CDR3 spans 14 amino acids. Looked up from germline, CDR1 is LGHDT and CDR2 is YNNKEL (reference sequence). This CDR3 is CASSHSDGTDTQYF. The CDR3 DNA reads TGTGCCAGCAGCCATAGTGACGGCACAGATACGCAGTATTTT.

The table lists this clone with a count of one. The rearrangement joins TRBV5-4 to TRBJ2-1; D unclear. The CDR3 covers 16 residues. Between the trimmed V and J ends, which lost 2 bases and 0 bases, there was a span of 12 bases. The V gene's germline CDR1 is SGHNT and CDR2 YYREEE (reference sequence). The CDR3, as DNA: TGTGCCAGCAGCTTTGTCAGTCTTAGCTCCTACAATGAGCAGTTCTTC. The encoded protein is CASSFVSLSSYNEQFF.

V and J are TRBV5-8 and TRBJ2-2; no firm D call. V shed 5 bases and J shed 1 base, with 18 bases lying between them. CDR3 length: 17 residues. Per germline, CDR1 SGHTS and CDR2 YDEGEE. The CDR3 DNA reads TGTGCCAGCAGTCCGGGTCGGGCCAATTTGAACACCGGGGAGCTGTTTTTT. It translates to CASSPGRANLNTGELFF.

The rearrangement links TRBV3-1 (or the pseudogene TRBV3-2) to TRBJ1-2, with unresolved D. V gave up 1 base and J gave up 2 bases, with 11 bases separating them. Germline values: CDR1 LGHDT, CDR2 YNNKEL (reference sequence). The CDR3 has 15 residues. CDR3 sequence reads: CASSQVGSANYGYTF. The DNA of the CDR3 is TGTGCCAGCAGCCAAGTAGGTTCCGCCAACTATGGCTACACCTTC.